The next 28 T cell receptor beta chains were all read from a single sample in a study of cytomegalovirus exposure and HLA in healthy donors. PCR primers comprised 60 Vbeta and 13 Jbeta primers. Sequencing was performed with immunoSEQ multiplex PCR; in TCRdb, only in-frame clones are kept and a portion is missing. The sample has about 160,000 clones, around 80% seen once. The sequencing input was PBMCs. The receptors stem from a woman between 18 and 30 years old in good health and CMV-seronegative.

This clone was observed a single time. The gene calls are TRBV28 and TRBJ1-2; D unclear. V lost 6 bases, J lost 2 bases, and 16 bases lay in between. The CDR3 has 15 residues. CDR1 is MDHEN, CDR2 SYDVKM, per germline. CDR3 loop: CASSTSGSGNYGYTF. DNA for the CDR3: TGTGCCAGCAGCACCTCCGGGTCCGGCAACTATGGCTACACCTTC.

This clone was counted once. The chain recombines TRBV5-1 with TRBJ1-2, with TRBD1 matching 8 bases. The CDR3 length is 13 residues. Germline V gene sequence: CDR1 SGHRS, CDR2 YFSETQ. Trimming cost V 4 bases and J 6 bases; bases outside gene matches: 5. CDR3 sequence reads: CASSNGQGHGYTF. DNA for the CDR3: TGCGCCAGCAGCAACGGACAGGGCCATGGCTACACCTTC.

The chain combines TRBV6-6 with TRBJ1-5; perhaps TRBD1 as D (5 bases). The CDR3 contains 15 residues. The germline CDR1 and CDR2 sequences are MNHNY and SVGAGI (reference sequence). The germline V and J ends were trimmed by 6 bases and 2 bases, with 14 bases remaining between them. Here the CDR3 reads CASSPRVGGNQPQHF. DNA of the CDR3: TGTGCCAGCAGCCCCAGGGTAGGGGGCAATCAGCCCCAGCATTTT.

CDR3 nucleotide sequence: TGCGCCAGCAGCCAGAATCGACAGGGGCTCACTGAAGCTTTCTTT. Protein product: CASSQNRQGLTEAFF. V usage is TRBV5-1 and J usage is TRBJ1-1, with 8 bases matching TRBD1. This CDR3 spans 15 amino acids. Per the germline V gene, CDR1 is SGHRS and CDR2 is YFSETQ. Unmatched junction bases numbered 9, after V lost 4 bases and J lost 4 bases.

The sample holds one count of this clone. V and J are TRBV5-1 and TRBJ1-1; 8 nucleotides line up with TRBD1. Germline trimming cut 2 bases from V and 1 base from J; bases unmatched to any gene: 4. Germline V CDR1 and CDR2: SGHRS, YFSETQ. The CDR3 is 15 amino acids. CDR3 in amino acids: CASSLQGVRNTEAFF. CDR3 nucleotides: TGCGCCAGCAGCTTACAGGGGGTAAGGAACACTGAAGCTTTCTTT.

The chain employs TRBV7-8 and TRBJ2-7; tentative D call: TRBD2 (5 bases). Germline CDR1 is SGHVS and CDR2 is FQNEAQ. CDR3 length: 16 residues. V was shortened by 1 base and J by 1 base, with 14 bases between the two germline ends. The CDR3 reads CASSLVTRASSYEQYF. As DNA, the CDR3 is TGTGCCAGCAGCTTAGTAACGCGGGCCTCATCCTACGAGCAGTACTTC.

This chain uses TRBV28 with TRBJ2-7; D is perhaps TRBD2 (6 bases). V lost 2 bases and J lost 0, with 26 bases in between. This CDR3 is 20 amino acids long. Germline V gene lookup returns CDR1 MDHEN and CDR2 SYDVKM. The CDR3 region has the DNA TGTGCCAGCAGTTTACACGGTGGTTATAGCGGCGACATTAACTCCTACGAGCAGTACTTC. Translation: CASSLHGGYSGDINSYEQYF.

The chain couples TRBV5-4 to TRBJ2-1; TRBD1 aligns across 8 bases. The CDR3 consists of 15 residues. Trimming removed 3 bases from V and 5 bases from J; junction bases left unmatched: 7. Germline CDR1 SGHNT, CDR2 YYREEE (reference sequence). The CDR3 DNA is TGTGCCAGCAGCTCTCCTGGGACAGGAAACAATGAGCAGTTCTTC. This encodes CASSSPGTGNNEQFF.

The chain joins TRBV7-2 to TRBJ2-4; 7 nucleotides line up with TRBD2. V lost 3 bases to trimming and J lost 1 base; unmatched junction nucleotides: 3. The CDR3 has 15 residues. CDR1 and CDR2 from the germline V gene are SGHTA and FQGNSA. This CDR3 reads CASSFGGTAKNIQYF. The CDR3 DNA sequence: TGTGCCAGCAGCTTCGGGGGGACGGCCAAAAACATTCAGTACTTC.

V gene TRBV5-1 combines with J gene TRBJ2-3; perhaps TRBD1 as D (5 bases). V dropped 2 bases and J dropped 3 bases, with 13 bases sitting between them. CDR3 length: 15 residues. Germline CDR1 SGHRS, CDR2 YFSETQ. In nucleotides, the CDR3 is TGCGCCAGCAGCTTCAGTACAGGAAAGACAGATACGCAGTATTTT. This encodes CASSFSTGKTDTQYF. The full variable domain, completed using reference TRBV5-1 and TRBJ2-3, is KAGVTQTPRYLIKTRGQQVTLSCSPISGHRSVSWYQQTPGQGLQFLFEYFSETQRNKGNFPGRFSGRQFSNSRSEMNVSTLELGDSALYLCASSFSTGKTDTQYFGPGTRLTVL.

This clone showed up just once. The rearrangement links TRBV5-1 to TRBJ2-3; possibly TRBD2 for D (6 bases). Germline V lookup: CDR1 SGHRS, CDR2 YFSETQ. The CDR3 is 16 amino acids. V dropped 0 bases and J dropped 1 base, with 12 bases sitting between them. Here the CDR3 DNA reads TGCGCCAGCAGCTTGGGCCAATCGGGGGGCACAGATACGCAGTATTTT. It codes for CASSLGQSGGTDTQYF.

This clone showed up just a few times. The chain is built from TRBV2 and TRBJ2-1; 11 bases line up with TRBD2. Germline loops: CDR1 SNHLY, CDR2 FYNNEI. The CDR3 length is 15 residues. The junction had 8 bases not matched to a gene; V was cut back by 3 bases and J by 10 bases. CDR3 protein: CASSDEGLAVDEQFF. Here the CDR3 DNA reads TGTGCCAGCAGTGATGAGGGACTAGCGGTTGACGAGCAGTTCTTC.

The chain uses TRBV30 and TRBJ1-2; D uncertain. In germline, CDR1 is GTSNPN, CDR2 SVGIG (reference sequence). This CDR3 is 17 amino acids long. Between the trimmed V and J ends, which lost 2 bases and 4 bases, there was a span of 23 bases. CDR3 residues: CAWSPMGGPGRTYGYTF. The CDR3 DNA follows: TGTGCCTGGAGTCCCATGGGAGGGCCAGGACGCACCTATGGCTACACCTTC.

The chain uses TRBV14 and TRBJ2-1; TRBD1 might be the D (5 bases). Trimming cost V 0 bases and J 6 bases, with 6 bases left between them. The CDR3 length is 13 residues. The germline gives CDR1 SGHDN, CDR2 FVKESK. The CDR3, as DNA: TGTGCCAGCAGCCAAGACAGGGTCAATGAGCAGTTCTTC. It codes for CASSQDRVNEQFF.

J is TRBJ2-5 and V is TRBV6-5, with D possibly TRBD1 on 5 matching bases. CDR1 is MNHEY and CDR2 is SVGAGI in the germline V gene. CDR3 length: 15 residues. V lost 6 bases and J lost 1, with 15 bases in between. The CDR3 DNA is TGTGCCAGCAGCCCGAGGACACACGGCCAAGAGACCCAGTACTTC. Encoded protein: CASSPRTHGQETQYF.

Here the CDR3 reads CAWSVGGHRYEQYF. In DNA, the CDR3 is TGTGCCTGGAGTGTAGGGGGACACCGCTACGAGCAGTACTTC. The rearrangement uses TRBV30 and TRBJ2-7; maybe TRBD1 (6 bases). The germline gives CDR1 GTSNPN, CDR2 SVGIG (reference sequence). The CDR3 totals 14 residues. V was pared by 0 bases and J by 3 bases, with 12 bases between.

The V and J genes are TRBV29-1 and TRBJ1-1; 8 bases fit TRBD1. The CDR3 has 13 residues. CDR1 SQVTM and CDR2 ANQGSEA come from the germline V gene. The CDR3: CRAQGGGDTEAFF. The CDR3 bases are TGCAGGGCACAGGGGGGGGGCGACACTGAAGCTTTCTTT.

The rearrangement joins TRBV9 to TRBJ1-1, with TRBD1 matching over 10 bases. The ends lost 4 bases at V and 8 bases at J; junction bases unmatched: 14. Germline V gives CDR1 SGDLS, CDR2 YYNGEE. The CDR3 loop spans 16 amino acids. CDR3 in amino acids: CASSLSPGTGAQEAFF. Written as DNA, the CDR3 is TGTGCCAGCAGCCTAAGTCCCGGGACAGGGGCGCAAGAAGCTTTCTTT.

The chain links TRBV5-4 to TRBJ1-2; D not resolved. This CDR3 contains 15 residues. Germline V gene sequence: CDR1 SGHNT, CDR2 YYREEE (reference sequence). V lost 0 bases to trimming and J lost 2 bases, with 11 bases between them. Here the CDR3 DNA reads TGTGCCAGCAGCTTGGATCGGATCGGGAACTATGGCTACACCTTC. Translating gives CASSLDRIGNYGYTF.

V is TRBV11-3 and J is TRBJ2-3; TRBD2 matches at 13 bases. Germline assignment: CDR1 SGHNT and CDR2 YENEEA. The CDR3 is 20 residues long. Trimming took 4 bases from V and 5 from J; bases not matched to a gene: 18. CDR3 protein: CASSSPLYRLAGGEEDTQYF. CDR3 sequence (DNA): TGTGCCAGCAGCTCGCCGTTATATAGACTAGCGGGGGGTGAGGAAGATACGCAGTATTTT.

Here the CDR3 DNA reads TGTGCCAGCTCACCAGCCGGGATCGAAAAACTGTTTTTT. Encoded protein: CASSPAGIEKLFF. The chain recombines TRBV18 with TRBJ1-4, with no clear D. This CDR3 spans 13 amino acids. CDR1 is KGHSH, CDR2 LQKENI, per germline. The V gene lost 2 bases and the J gene lost 8 bases, with 9 bases spanning the gap.

CDR3 nucleotide sequence: TGTGCCAGCAGCTGGGGACAGGGAGGCAAGCTGTTTTTT. Protein sequence: CASSWGQGGKLFF. The chain carries TRBV27 and TRBJ2-2; 9 nucleotides align to TRBD1. V was clipped by 6 bases and J by 12 bases; unmatched bases: 8. This CDR3 has 13 residues. Per germline, CDR1 MNHEY and CDR2 SMNVEV (reference sequence).

In regard to this clone: At one boundary the junction diverges from the germline segment, which might be a read error. V gene TRBV7-7 combines with J gene TRBJ2-5; tentative D call: TRBD2 (5 bases). This CDR3 is built from 15 residues. Germline-derived CDR1 and CDR2 are SSHAT and FNYEAQ (reference sequence). The CDR3 nucleotides are TGTGCTAGCAGCTCCGGCCGGGGTTACCAAGAGACCCAGTACTTC. It specifies CASSSGRGYQETQYF.

CDR3 residues: CASSLGSQGGSTEAFF. The CDR3, as DNA: TGCGCCAGCAGCTTGGGCAGCCAGGGCGGGAGCACTGAAGCTTTCTTT. V is TRBV5-1 and J is TRBJ1-1, with a tentative D call TRBD1 (5 bases). Germline CDR1 reads SGHRS; CDR2 reads YFSETQ. The CDR3 loop spans 16 amino acids. Trimming left V 0 bases short and J 4 bases short, with 16 bases between.

This clone is a singleton in its sample. V gene TRBV18 combines with J gene TRBJ1-3, with D unclear. Germline V lookup: CDR1 KGHSH, CDR2 LQKENI. CDR3 length: 15 residues. V lost 4 bases to trimming and J lost 0 bases, with 10 bases between them. CDR3 nucleotide sequence: TGTGCCAGCTCACTACAGACCCACTCTGGAAACACCATATATTTT. It is translated as CASSLQTHSGNTIYF.

The genes are TRBV6-6 and TRBJ1-2; D possibly corresponds to TRBD1 (6 bases). This CDR3 is built from 13 residues. The germline gives CDR1 MNHNY, CDR2 SVGAGI (reference sequence). The ends were cut back, 6 bases at V and 4 bases at J, with 12 bases in the middle. The CDR3 region is CASSRLDSYGYTF. As DNA, the CDR3 is TGTGCCAGCAGCCGACTGGACAGCTATGGCTACACCTTC.

The rearrangement links TRBV4-2 to TRBJ1-5; 8 nucleotides match TRBD1. With 0 bases clipped from V and 4 bases from J, the junction kept 5 bases outside the gene matches. CDR3 size: 16 residues. Germline V gives CDR1 LGHNA, CDR2 YNFKEQ. The CDR3 DNA sequence: TGTGCCAGCAGCCAAGAGTCGGACAGGGAGAATCAGCCCCAGCATTTT. It codes for CASSQESDRENQPQHF.

This clone was recorded only once. The J gene is TRBJ1-2, the V gene TRBV25-1; D may be TRBD1 (6 bases). V shed 3 bases and J shed 6 bases, with 17 bases lying between them. Germline lookup yields CDR1 MGHDK and CDR2 SYGVNS. This CDR3 region has 15 residues. This chain's CDR3 is CASSDSARGYHGYTF. CDR3 coding DNA: TGTGCCAGCAGTGATTCTGCCAGGGGATATCATGGCTACACCTTC.